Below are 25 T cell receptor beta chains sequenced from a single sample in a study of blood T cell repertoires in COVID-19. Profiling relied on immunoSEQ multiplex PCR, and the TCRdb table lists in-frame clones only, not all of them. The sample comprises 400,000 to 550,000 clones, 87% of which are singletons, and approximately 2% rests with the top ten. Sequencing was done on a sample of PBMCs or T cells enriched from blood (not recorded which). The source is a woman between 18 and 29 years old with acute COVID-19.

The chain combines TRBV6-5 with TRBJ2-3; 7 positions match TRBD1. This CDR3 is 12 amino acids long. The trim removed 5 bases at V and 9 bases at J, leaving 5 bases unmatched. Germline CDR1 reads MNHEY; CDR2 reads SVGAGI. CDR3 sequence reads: CASSLTGETQYF. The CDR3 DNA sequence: TGTGCCAGCAGTCTTACAGGGGAAACGCAGTATTTT.

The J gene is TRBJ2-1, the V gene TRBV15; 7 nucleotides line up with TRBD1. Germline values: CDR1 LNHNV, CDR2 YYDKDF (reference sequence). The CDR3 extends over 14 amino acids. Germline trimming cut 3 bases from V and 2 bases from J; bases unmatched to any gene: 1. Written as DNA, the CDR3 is TGTGCCACCAGCAGTACAGGGGCCTACAATGAGCAGTTCTTC. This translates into CATSSTGAYNEQFF.

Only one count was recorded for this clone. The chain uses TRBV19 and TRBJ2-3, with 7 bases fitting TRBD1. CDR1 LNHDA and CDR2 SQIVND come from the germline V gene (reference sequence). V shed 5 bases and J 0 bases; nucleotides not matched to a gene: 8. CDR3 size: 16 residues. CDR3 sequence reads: CASSDDRAPSTDTQYF. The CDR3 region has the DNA TGTGCCAGTAGTGACGACAGGGCCCCTAGCACAGATACGCAGTATTTT.

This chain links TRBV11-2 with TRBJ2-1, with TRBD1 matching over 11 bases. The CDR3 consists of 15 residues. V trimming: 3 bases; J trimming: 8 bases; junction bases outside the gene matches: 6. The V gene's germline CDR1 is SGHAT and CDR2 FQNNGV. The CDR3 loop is CASSFRDRGLDEQFF. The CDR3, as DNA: TGTGCCAGCAGCTTCCGGGACAGGGGGTTGGATGAGCAGTTCTTC.

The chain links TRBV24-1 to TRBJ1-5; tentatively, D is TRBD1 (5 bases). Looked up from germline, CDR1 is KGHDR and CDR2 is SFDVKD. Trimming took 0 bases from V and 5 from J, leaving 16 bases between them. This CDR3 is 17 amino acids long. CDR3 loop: CATSDLLEGRGYQPQHF. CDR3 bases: TGTGCCACCAGTGATTTGCTTGAAGGAAGGGGTTATCAGCCCCAGCATTTT.

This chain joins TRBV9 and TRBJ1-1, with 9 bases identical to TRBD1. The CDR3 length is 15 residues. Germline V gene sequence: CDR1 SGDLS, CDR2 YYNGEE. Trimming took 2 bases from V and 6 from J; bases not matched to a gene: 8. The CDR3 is CASSVYSGTGSEAFF. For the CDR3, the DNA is TGTGCCAGCAGCGTCTATTCCGGGACAGGGTCTGAAGCTTTCTTT.

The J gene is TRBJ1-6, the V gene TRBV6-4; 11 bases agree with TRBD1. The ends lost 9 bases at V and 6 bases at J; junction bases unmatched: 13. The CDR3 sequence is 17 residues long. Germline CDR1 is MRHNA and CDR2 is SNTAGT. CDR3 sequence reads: CARNLSGTGGINSPLHF. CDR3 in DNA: TGTGCCAGGAATTTATCCGGGACAGGGGGGATTAATTCACCCCTCCACTTT.

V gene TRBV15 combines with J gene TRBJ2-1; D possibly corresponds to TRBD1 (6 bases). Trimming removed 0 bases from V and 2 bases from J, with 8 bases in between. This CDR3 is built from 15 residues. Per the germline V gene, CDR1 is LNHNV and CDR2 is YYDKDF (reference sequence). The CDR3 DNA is TGTGCCACCAGCAGAGACAGGGGCCCCTACAATGAGCAGTTCTTC. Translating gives CATSRDRGPYNEQFF.

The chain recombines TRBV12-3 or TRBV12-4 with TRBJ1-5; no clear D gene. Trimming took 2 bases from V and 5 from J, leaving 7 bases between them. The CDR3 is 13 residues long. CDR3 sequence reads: CASSLTTHQPQHF. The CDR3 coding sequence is TGTGCCAGCAGTTTAACTACTCATCAGCCCCAGCATTTT.

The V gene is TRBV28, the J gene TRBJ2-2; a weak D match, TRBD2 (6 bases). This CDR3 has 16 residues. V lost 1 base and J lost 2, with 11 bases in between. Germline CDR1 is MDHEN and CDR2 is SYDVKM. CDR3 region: CASSLSTGDNTGELFF. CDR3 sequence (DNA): TGTGCCAGCAGTTTATCTACGGGAGACAACACCGGGGAGCTGTTTTTT. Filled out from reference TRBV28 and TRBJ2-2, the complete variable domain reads DVKVTQSSRYLVKRTGEKVFLECVQDMDHENMFWYRQDPGLGLRLIYFSYDVKMKEKGDIPEGYSVSREKKERFSLILESASTNQTSMYLCASSLSTGDNTGELFFGEGSRLTVL.

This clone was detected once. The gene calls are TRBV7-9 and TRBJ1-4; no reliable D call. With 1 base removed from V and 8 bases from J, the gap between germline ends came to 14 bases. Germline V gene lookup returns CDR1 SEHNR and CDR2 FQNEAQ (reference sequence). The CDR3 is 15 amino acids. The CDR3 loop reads CASSLGRGESEKLFF. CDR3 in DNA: TGTGCCAGCAGCTTAGGGCGGGGAGAGAGCGAAAAACTGTTTTTT.

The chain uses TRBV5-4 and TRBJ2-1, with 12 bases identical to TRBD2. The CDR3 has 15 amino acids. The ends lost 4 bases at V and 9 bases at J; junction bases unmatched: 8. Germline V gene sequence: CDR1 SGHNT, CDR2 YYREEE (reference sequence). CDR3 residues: CASSLGLAGRGEQFF. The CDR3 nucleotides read TGTGCCAGCAGCCTCGGACTAGCGGGAAGGGGTGAGCAGTTCTTC. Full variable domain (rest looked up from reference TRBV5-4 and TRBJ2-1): ETGVTQSPTHLIKTRGQQVTLRCSSQSGHNTVSWYQQALGQGPQFIFQYYREEENGRGNFPPRFSGLQFPNYSSELNVNALELDDSALYLCASSLGLAGRGEQFFGPGTRLTVL.

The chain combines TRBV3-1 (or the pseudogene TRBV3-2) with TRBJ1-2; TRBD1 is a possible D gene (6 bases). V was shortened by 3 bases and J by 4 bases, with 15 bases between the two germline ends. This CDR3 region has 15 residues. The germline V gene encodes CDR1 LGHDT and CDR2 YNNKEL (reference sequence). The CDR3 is CASSQGAIPSYGYTF. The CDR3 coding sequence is TGTGCCAGCAGCCAGGGGGCCATCCCCAGCTATGGCTACACCTTC.

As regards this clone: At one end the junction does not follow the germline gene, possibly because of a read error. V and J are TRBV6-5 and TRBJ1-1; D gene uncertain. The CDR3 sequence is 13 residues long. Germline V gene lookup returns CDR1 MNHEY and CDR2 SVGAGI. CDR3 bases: TGTGCCAGCAGGGCTGGGGAGAACGCTGAAGCTTTCTTT. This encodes CASRAGENAEAFF.

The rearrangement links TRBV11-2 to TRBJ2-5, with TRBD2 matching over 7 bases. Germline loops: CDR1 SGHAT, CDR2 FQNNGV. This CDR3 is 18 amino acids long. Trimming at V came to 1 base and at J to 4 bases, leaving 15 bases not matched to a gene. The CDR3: CASSLGLRAGVLRETQYF. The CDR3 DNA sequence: TGTGCCAGCAGCTTAGGGTTAAGGGCGGGAGTTTTGAGAGAGACCCAGTACTTC.

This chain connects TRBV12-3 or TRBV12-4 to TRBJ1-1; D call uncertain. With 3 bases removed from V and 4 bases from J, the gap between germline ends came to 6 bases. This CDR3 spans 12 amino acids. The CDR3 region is CASSFTGTEAFF. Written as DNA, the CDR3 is TGTGCCAGCAGTTTTACGGGCACTGAAGCTTTCTTT.

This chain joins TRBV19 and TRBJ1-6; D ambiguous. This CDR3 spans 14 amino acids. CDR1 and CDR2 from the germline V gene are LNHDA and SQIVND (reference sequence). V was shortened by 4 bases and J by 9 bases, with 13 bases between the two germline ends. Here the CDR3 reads CASSSQSEGSPLHF. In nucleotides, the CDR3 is TGTGCCAGTAGTAGCCAGTCTGAGGGTTCACCCCTCCACTTT.

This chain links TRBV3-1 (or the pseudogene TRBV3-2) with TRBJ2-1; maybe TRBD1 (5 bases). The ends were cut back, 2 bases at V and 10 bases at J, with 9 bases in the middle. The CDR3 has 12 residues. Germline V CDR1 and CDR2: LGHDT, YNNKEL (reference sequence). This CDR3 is CASSQYRTEQFF. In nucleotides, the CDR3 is TGTGCCAGCAGCCAATACCGGACAGAGCAGTTCTTC.

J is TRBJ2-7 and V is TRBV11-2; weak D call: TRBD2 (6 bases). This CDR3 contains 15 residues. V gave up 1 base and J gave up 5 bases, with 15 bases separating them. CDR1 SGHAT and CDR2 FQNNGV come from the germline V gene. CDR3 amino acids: CASSLAGVERDEQYF. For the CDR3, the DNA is TGTGCCAGCAGCTTAGCCGGGGTCGAGCGGGACGAGCAGTACTTC. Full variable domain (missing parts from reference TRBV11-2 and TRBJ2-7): EAGVAQSPRYKIIEKRQSVAFWCNPISGHATLYWYQQILGQGPKLLIQFQNNGVVDDSQLPKDRFSAERLKGVDSTLKIQPAKLEDSAVYLCASSLAGVERDEQYFGPGTRLTVT.

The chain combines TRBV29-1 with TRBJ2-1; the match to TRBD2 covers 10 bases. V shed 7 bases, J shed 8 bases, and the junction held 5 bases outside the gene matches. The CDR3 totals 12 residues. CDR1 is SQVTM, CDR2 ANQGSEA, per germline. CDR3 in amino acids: CSGGLASDEQFF. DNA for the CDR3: TGCAGCGGGGGACTAGCGAGCGATGAGCAGTTCTTC.

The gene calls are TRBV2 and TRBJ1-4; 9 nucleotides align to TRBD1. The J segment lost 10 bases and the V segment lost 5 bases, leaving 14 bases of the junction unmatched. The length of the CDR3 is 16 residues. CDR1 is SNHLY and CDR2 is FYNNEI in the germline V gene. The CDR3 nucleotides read TGTGCCAGCAGTCCCCCTGGGAGGACAGGGGAAGGAAAACTGTTTTTT. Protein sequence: CASSPPGRTGEGKLFF.

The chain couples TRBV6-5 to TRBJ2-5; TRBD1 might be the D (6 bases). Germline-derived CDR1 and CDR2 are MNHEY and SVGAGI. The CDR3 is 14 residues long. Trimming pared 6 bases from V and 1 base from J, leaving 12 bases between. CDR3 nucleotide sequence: TGTGCCAGCAGAAGAGACAGGATCCAAGAGACCCAGTACTTC. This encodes CASRRDRIQETQYF.

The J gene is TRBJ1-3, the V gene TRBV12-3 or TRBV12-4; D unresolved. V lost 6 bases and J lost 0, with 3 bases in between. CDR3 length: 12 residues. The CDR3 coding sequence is TGTGCCAGCAGGGCCTCTGGAAACACCATATATTTT. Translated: CASRASGNTIYF.

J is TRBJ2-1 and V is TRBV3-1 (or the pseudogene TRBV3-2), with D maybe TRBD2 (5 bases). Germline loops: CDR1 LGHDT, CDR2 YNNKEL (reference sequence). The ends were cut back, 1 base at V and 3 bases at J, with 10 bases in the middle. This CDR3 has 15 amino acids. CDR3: CASSQAGLDYNEQFF. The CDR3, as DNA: TGTGCCAGCAGCCAAGCCGGACTTGACTACAATGAGCAGTTCTTC.

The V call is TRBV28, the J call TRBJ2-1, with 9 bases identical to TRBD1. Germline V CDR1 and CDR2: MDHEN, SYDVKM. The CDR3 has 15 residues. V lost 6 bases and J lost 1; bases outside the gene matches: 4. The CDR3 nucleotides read TGTGCCAGCAGCTTGGACAGGGGTTCCTACAATGAGCAGTTCTTC. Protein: CASSLDRGSYNEQFF.